The sequence of this TCR beta chain was determined in a study of T cells in localized non-small cell lung cancer. Study-wide points: The study detected a median around 57 of the top 100 tumor clones in adjacent lung. The study found T cell clonality highest in uninvolved adjacent lung, above tumor. Tumor samples were not multi-region, leaving intratumor heterogeneity unexcluded.

This clone has a single count. Antigen specificity is unknown. V was clipped by 6 bases and J by 0 bases, with 11 bases between them. CDR1 MNHNS and CDR2 SASEGT come from the germline V gene. This CDR3 is 14 amino acids long. Profiling relied on immunoSEQ multiplex PCR, and the TCRdb table lists in-frame clones only, not all of them. The sample shows 25,000 to 30,000 clones, around 82% of them seen only once. The sequenced sample was peripheral blood mononuclear cells, obtained before any cancer treatment. The TCR comes from a man aged 40 to 75 with stage III lung adenocarcinoma. The rearrangement joins TRBV6-1 to TRBJ1-1, with D perhaps matching TRBD1 (6 bases). CDR3 in DNA: TGTGCCAGCAGGAGGGGGAACCTGAACACTGAAGCTTTCTTT. It yields the protein CASRRGNLNTEAFF.